What follows are 4 T cell receptor beta chains derived from one specimen sequenced in a study of cytomegalovirus exposure and HLA in healthy donors. Primers included in the PCR were 60 Vbeta and 13 Jbeta primers. Sequencing was performed with immunoSEQ multiplex PCR; in TCRdb, only in-frame clones are kept and a portion is missing. There are 100,000 or so clones in the sample; 75% to 90% occur only once, and about 4.3% lies in the top ten. The sample comprised PBMCs. These receptors were collected from a man aged 30-40 years in good health and CMV-seronegative.

The V gene is TRBV7-9, the J gene TRBJ2-1; D remains ambiguous. V shed 4 bases and J shed 3 bases, with 7 bases lying between them. The CDR3 covers 13 residues. CDR1 and CDR2 from the germline V gene are SEHNR and FQNEAQ (reference sequence). The CDR3 DNA is TGTGCCAGCAGCTCGGAGATCTACAATGAGCAGTTCTTC. Protein: CASSSEIYNEQFF.

The chain recombines TRBV5-1 with TRBJ1-5; no definite D call. Germline-derived CDR1 and CDR2 are SGHRS and YFSETQ. This CDR3 is 21 amino acids long. Trimming left V 6 bases short and J 0 bases short, with 31 bases between. CDR3 loop: CASNLRRVPRLPGYSNQPQHF. The CDR3 bases are TGCGCCAGCAACCTTCGGAGGGTACCCAGATTGCCAGGCTATAGCAATCAGCCCCAGCATTTT.

The rearrangement links TRBV5-6 to TRBJ1-4; 12 bases map to TRBD1. CDR1 is SGHDT, CDR2 YYEEEE, per germline. CDR3 size: 19 residues. The V gene end was trimmed by 0 bases and the J gene end by 5 bases; junction bases not matched to a gene: 11. CDR3 in DNA: TGTGCCAGCAGCTTGGGGGGACAGGGGGCCAGACTACCAAATGAAAAACTGTTTTTT. Translating gives CASSLGGQGARLPNEKLFF.

The CDR3 sequence: CASSSPTVSGETQYF. CDR3 nucleotide sequence: TGTGCCAGCAGTTCCCCGACTGTCTCGGGGGAGACCCAGTACTTC. This sequence joins TRBV28 and TRBJ2-5; D may be TRBD2 (5 bases). V lost 4 bases, J lost 5 bases, and 17 bases lay in between. The CDR3 runs to 15 residues. CDR1 MDHEN and CDR2 SYDVKM come from the germline V gene. The full variable domain, rest sourced from reference TRBV28 and TRBJ2-5, is DVKVTQSSRYLVKRTGEKVFLECVQDMDHENMFWYRQDPGLGLRLIYFSYDVKMKEKGDIPEGYSVSREKKERFSLILESASTNQTSMYLCASSSPTVSGETQYFGPGTRLLVL.